This T cell receptor beta chain originates from a study of T cell changes during pregnancy in multiple sclerosis. This CDR3 has 14 residues. Germline-derived CDR1 and CDR2 are SGHNT and YYREEE (reference sequence). V dropped 3 bases and J dropped 3 bases, with 12 bases sitting between them. Only in-frame clones appear in the TCRdb table, and some are missing; sequencing was by immunoSEQ multiplex PCR. Here the sample spans some 45,000 clones, around 95% being singletons. The receptor was derived from a female donor with multiple sclerosis, enrolled in a pregnancy study. The V call is TRBV5-4, the J call TRBJ1-1, with D maybe TRBD1 (5 bases). The sample was CD8+ T cells from peripheral blood mononuclear cells, taken in the first trimester of pregnancy. The CDR3 DNA sequence: TGTGCCAGCAGCTCCCTGGGGGGTTACACTGAAGCTTTCTTT. Protein product: CASSSLGGYTEAFF.